This TCR beta chain was identified in a study of control samples from healthy donors and cancer patients. V was pared by 0 bases and J by 1 base, with 8 bases between. Germline CDR1 is SGHNT and CDR2 is YYREEE (reference sequence). The CDR3 is 16 residues long. Libraries were prepared by immunoSEQ multiplex PCR; TCRdb keeps only in-frame clonotypes and omits some of them. This sample has 65,000 to 100,000 clones; 91% occur once, and the top ten carry 17%. The sequenced sample was blood. The J gene is TRBJ2-6, the V gene TRBV5-4, with D possibly being TRBD1 (6 bases). This clonotype was obtained from a man aged 50 or older in good health. The CDR3 nucleotides are TGTGCCAGCAGCTTGGTCGGACAGTCTGGGGCCAACGTCCTGACTTTC. Protein: CASSLVGQSGANVLTF.